What follows are 25 T cell receptor beta chains derived from one specimen sequenced in a study of breast tumors, draining lymph nodes, adjacent tissues. Samples came from axillary lymph nodes draining the breast cancer. TCRdb used MiXCR to reprocess the multiplex PCR reads, holding one entry per CDR3 protein. The repertoire holds some 130,000 distinct CDR3 sequences, with 20% to 25% as singletons. Sample: axillary lymph node tissue. These receptors all come from a female donor with breast cancer. Some clones in this sample may be carry-over from other donors' samples.

The J gene is TRBJ2-7, the V gene TRBV18; 10 bases are a match to TRBD1. The CDR3 runs 17 residues. Germline CDR1 KGHSH, CDR2 LQKENI. J gave up 1 base and V 0 bases, and 6 bases lay outside the gene matches. The CDR3 loop reads CASSPPTRQGASYEQYF. Written as DNA, the CDR3 is TGTGCCAGCTCACCACCCACAAGACAGGGGGCTTCCTACGAGCAGTACTTC. Complete variable domain (other parts from reference TRBV18 and TRBJ2-7): NAGVMQNPRHLVRRRGQEARLRCSPMKGHSHVYWYRQLPEEGLKFMVYLQKENIIDESGMPKERFSAEFPKEGPSILRIQQVVRGDSAAYFCASSPPTRQGASYEQYFGPGTRLTVT.

In this sample, this clonotype turned up many times. The J gene is TRBJ2-1, the V gene TRBV5-1, with 12 bases that match TRBD2. The CDR3 extends over 15 amino acids. CDR1 and CDR2 from the germline V gene are SGHRS and YFSETQ. Losses at the gene ends were 5 bases for V and 8 bases for J; bases not matched to a gene: 8. CDR3 nucleotides: TGCGCCAGCAGGGTGAGACTAGCGGGAGAGGATGAGCAGTTCTTC. Its protein product is CASRVRLAGEDEQFF.

This clonotype was seen repeatedly, ten times or more. J is TRBJ1-6 and V is TRBV6-5; unclear D gene. The CDR3 runs 15 residues. The germline gives CDR1 MNHEY, CDR2 SVGAGI. Deletions cut 0 bases from V and 6 bases from J, with 9 bases between. CDR3 DNA sequence: TGTGCCAGCAGTTACTCCGGGTCAGCTAATTCACCCCTCCACTTT. This translates into CASSYSGSANSPLHF.

This clonotype occurred many times. The chain couples TRBV6-8 to TRBJ1-4; tentative D call: TRBD1 (6 bases). The germline V gene has CDR1 MNHGY and CDR2 SAAAGT. This CDR3 contains 13 residues. V shed 8 bases and J shed 3 bases, with 10 bases lying between them. CDR3 sequence (DNA): TGTGCCAGCCAGGACAGTTCTAATGAAAAACTGTTTTTT. It codes for CASQDSSNEKLFF.

This clonotype was counted ten times or more. V gene TRBV6-5 combines with J gene TRBJ2-7; D is perhaps TRBD1 (7 bases). In germline, CDR1 is MNHEY, CDR2 SVGAGI. This CDR3 has 15 amino acids. V lost 5 bases and J 4 bases, leaving 18 bases between the germline ends. The CDR3 DNA reads TGTGCCAGCAGTGGGACTCGGACAGGCTCTTACGAGCAGTACTTC. Encoded protein: CASSGTRTGSYEQYF.

Regarding this clonotype: A much larger clone lies one base from this, so it may be a read error. The chain employs TRBV3-1 and TRBJ2-6; perhaps TRBD1 as D (6 bases). Germline V lookup: CDR1 LGHDT, CDR2 YNNKEL (reference sequence). The CDR3 is 15 residues long. V was trimmed by 4 bases and J by 2 bases, leaving 9 bases between them. The CDR3 DNA sequence: TGTGCCAGCAGCCCGGGGACAACTGGGGCCAACGTCCTGACTTTC. Translated, it gives CASSPGTTGANVLTF.

This clonotype was seen many times. The chain carries TRBV6-1 and TRBJ2-7; weak D call: TRBD2 (7 bases). Trimming left V 4 bases short and J 6 bases short, with 16 bases between. This CDR3 has 14 amino acids. The V gene's germline CDR1 is MNHNS and CDR2 SASEGT. DNA of the CDR3: TGTGCCAGCAGTGGGGGGGGCAGGGAGGGCGAGCAGTACTTC. It specifies CASSGGGREGEQYF.

This clonotype has ten or more counts. This sequence joins TRBV7-2 and TRBJ1-4; D not resolved. V was cut by 2 bases and J by 6 bases, with 10 bases left in between. CDR3 length: 14 amino acids. Germline assignment: CDR1 SGHTA and CDR2 FQGNSA. The DNA for the CDR3 is TGTGCCAGCAGCTTAAGGTGGAGGGATGAAAAACTGTTTTTT. As protein: CASSLRWRDEKLFF. Combining the CDR3 with reference TRBV7-2 and TRBJ1-4 gives the whole variable domain GAGVSQSPSNKVTEKGKDVELRCDPISGHTALYWYRQSLGQGLEFLIYFQGNSAPDKSGLPSDRFSAERTGGSVSTLTIQRTQQEDSAVYLCASSLRWRDEKLFFGSGTQLSVL.

As concerns this clonotype: The junction shows a germline mismatch at one end, possibly a read error. This chain connects TRBV4-1 to TRBJ2-7, with 9 bases matching TRBD1. Germline V CDR1 and CDR2: MGHRA, YSYEKL. The CDR3 has 15 amino acids. In DNA form, the CDR3 reads TGCGCCAGCAGCCAAGAACCGGGACAGGGTTACGAGCAGCACTTC. Translated, it gives CASSQEPGQGYEQHF.

This clonotype was seen repeatedly, ten times or more. The V call is TRBV28, the J call TRBJ2-1; weak D call: TRBD2 (5 bases). V shed 5 bases and J shed 8 bases, with 16 bases lying between them. Germline CDR1 and CDR2: MDHEN and SYDVKM. The CDR3 loop spans 14 amino acids. The DNA of the CDR3 is TGTGCCAGCAGTCCCCCGGGTGAGGAGGATGAGCAGTTCTTC. Its protein product is CASSPPGEEDEQFF.

Remarks on this clonotype: Given a much more abundant clone one base away, this may be a read error. The CDR3 does not end in the conserved phenylalanine or tryptophan, so this is likely a read error. The DNA is left out, because the CDR3 cannot be placed on it with certainty; the CDR3 is given as TCRdb lists it. V gene TRBV7-9 combines with J gene TRBJ2-1; the table's D gene call, TRBD2, was not cross checked with the DNA. The CDR3 comprises 13 residues, both ends counted. From germline, CDR1 is SEHNR and CDR2 FQNEAQ (reference sequence). CDR3 region: CASSLRSRDSVFL.

This clonotype was recorded many times. The chain carries TRBV7-9 and TRBJ2-3, with D unclear. V lost 1 base and J 1 base, leaving 9 bases between the germline ends. The CDR3 is 15 residues long. Germline V CDR1 and CDR2: SEHNR, FQNEAQ (reference sequence). CDR3 coding DNA: TGTGCCAGCAGCTTAGATTCGACCGGCACAGATACGCAGTATTTT. This translates into CASSLDSTGTDTQYF. The whole variable domain, filled in from reference TRBV7-9 and TRBJ2-3, reads DTGVSQNPRHKITKRGQNVTFRCDPISEHNRLYWYRQTLGQGPEFLTYFQNEAQLEKSRLLSDRFSAERPKGSFSTLEIQRTEQGDSAMYLCASSLDSTGTDTQYFGPGTRLTVL.

With regard to this clonotype: Since a much larger clone is just one base distant, this may be a read error. The J gene is TRBJ1-2, the V gene TRBV5-5, with D unclear. Germline V gene lookup returns CDR1 SGHKS and CDR2 YYEKEE (reference sequence). The CDR3 covers 13 residues. The CDR3 nucleotides are TGTGCCAGCAGCTTGGGACTTAGGTATGGCTGCACCTTC. Amino acid sequence: CASSLGLRYGCTF.

This clonotype was detected ten times or more. J is TRBJ2-7 and V is TRBV14; D call uncertain. The CDR3 loop spans 12 amino acids. Germline V gene data show CDR1 as SGHDN and CDR2 as FVKESK. V lost 3 bases, J lost 10 bases, and 13 bases lay in between. The CDR3 coding sequence is TGTGCCAGCAGCCAGGCTGGCTCTGGTCAGTACTTC. It codes for CASSQAGSGQYF. The variable domain in full, completed from reference TRBV14 and TRBJ2-7, reads EAGVTQFPSHSVIEKGQTVTLRCDPISGHDNLYWYRRVMGKEIKFLLHFVKESKQDESGMPNNRFLAERTGGTYSTLKVQPAELEDSGVYFCASSQAGSGQYFGPGTRLTVT.

This clonotype was seen many times. The chain carries TRBV2 and TRBJ2-5; TRBD1 might be the D (5 bases). Germline V gene sequence: CDR1 SNHLY, CDR2 FYNNEI. Trimming cost V 6 bases and J 1 base, with 12 bases left between them. The CDR3 extends over 14 amino acids. CDR3 in DNA: TGTGCCAGCAGGATCGACAGACCCCAAGAGACCCAGTACTTC. Its protein product is CASRIDRPQETQYF. The full variable domain, with the rest looked up from reference TRBV2 and TRBJ2-5, is EPEVTQTPSHQVTQMGQEVILRCVPISNHLYFYWYRQILGQKVEFLVSFYNNEISEKSEIFDDQFSVERPDGSNFTLKIRSTKLEDSAMYFCASRIDRPQETQYFGPGTRLLVL.

Regarding this clonotype: One junction end disagrees with the germline gene, perhaps due to a read error. The rearrangement uses TRBV30 and TRBJ2-1, with 8 bases that match TRBD1. The germline V gene encodes CDR1 GTSNPN and CDR2 SVGIG (reference sequence). This CDR3 is built from 12 residues. The DNA for the CDR3 is TGTGCCACGGGACAGGTAAACAATGAGCAGTCCTTC. Protein product: CATGQVNNEQSF.

A remark on this clonotype: Just one base apart from a much larger clone, this may be a read error. The V and J genes are TRBV6-2 or TRBV6-3 and TRBJ2-1; TRBD2 matches at 15 bases. Germline CDR1 reads MNHEY; CDR2 reads SVGEGT. The CDR3 length is 20 residues. CDR3 in DNA: TGTGCCAGCAGTCCCTACGGACTAGCGGGAGGGAGAGGATCCTACAATGGGCAGTTCTTC. This sequence encodes CASSPYGLAGGRGSYNGQFF.

In this sample, this clonotype turned up many times. The rearrangement links TRBV6-1 to TRBJ2-7, with D tentatively TRBD2 (6 bases). This CDR3 is built from 13 residues. Germline-derived CDR1 and CDR2 are MNHNS and SASEGT. V was shortened by 2 bases and J by 2 bases, with 7 bases between the two germline ends. CDR3 residues: CASSEWGAYEQYF. The CDR3 DNA is TGTGCCAGCAGTGAATGGGGGGCCTACGAGCAGTACTTC.

The chain recombines TRBV7-9 with TRBJ2-2, with 7 bases identical to TRBD1. V shed 5 bases and J 7 bases; nucleotides not matched to a gene: 10. This CDR3 spans 15 amino acids. Germline V lookup: CDR1 SEHNR, CDR2 FQNEAQ (reference sequence). CDR3 bases: TGTGCCAGCAGCCCTCCCGTGACAGGGCTCGGGGAGCTGTTTTTT. It yields the protein CASSPPVTGLGELFF.

This clonotype was counted ten times or more. V is TRBV12-3 or TRBV12-4 and J is TRBJ2-1, with 7 bases matching TRBD2. V trimming: 2 bases; J trimming: 3 bases; junction bases outside the gene matches: 13. The CDR3 extends over 18 amino acids. The chain's CDR3 is CASSLSQVGLAVYNEQFF. The CDR3, as DNA: TGTGCCAGCAGTTTAAGCCAGGTGGGGCTAGCGGTCTACAATGAGCAGTTCTTC.

This clonotype was counted at least ten times. This chain connects TRBV12-3 or TRBV12-4 to TRBJ2-1, with 10 bases that match TRBD1. After removal of 1 base from V and 11 bases from J, the junction contained 8 bases not matched to a gene. The CDR3 totals 15 residues. DNA of the CDR3: TGTGCCAGCAGTTTAGGCCGCGGGACAGGGGACCAGCAGTTCTTC. Residues: CASSLGRGTGDQQFF.

This clonotype was recorded many times. The chain has TRBV27 and TRBJ1-5; TRBD1 agrees at 7 bases. The ends lost 5 bases at V and 0 bases at J; junction bases unmatched: 10. The germline V gene encodes CDR1 MNHEY and CDR2 SMNVEV (reference sequence). This CDR3 has 17 residues. CDR3 residues: CASSPRQGGYSNQPQHF. As DNA, the CDR3 is TGTGCCAGCAGTCCCCGACAGGGTGGGTATAGCAATCAGCCCCAGCATTTT.

This clonotype was counted at least ten times. V usage is TRBV7-9 and J usage is TRBJ2-5, with 11 bases aligning to TRBD2. The V gene end was trimmed by 5 bases and the J gene end by 2 bases; junction bases not matched to a gene: 7. Germline CDR1 reads SEHNR; CDR2 reads FQNEAQ (reference sequence). The CDR3 loop spans 16 amino acids. For the CDR3, the DNA is TGTGCCAGCAGCGCCGGGACTAGCGGCCAACAAGAGACCCAGTACTTC. Translated: CASSAGTSGQQETQYF. Full variable domain (outside the CDR3, taken from reference TRBV7-9 and TRBJ2-5): DTGVSQNPRHKITKRGQNVTFRCDPISEHNRLYWYRQTLGQGPEFLTYFQNEAQLEKSRLLSDRFSAERPKGSFSTLEIQRTEQGDSAMYLCASSAGTSGQQETQYFGPGTRLLVL.

V gene TRBV2 combines with J gene TRBJ2-2; 7 nucleotides align to TRBD2. The V segment lost 5 bases and the J segment 5 bases; nucleotides outside the gene matches: 2. CDR3 length equals 13 residues. Per germline, CDR1 SNHLY and CDR2 FYNNEI. In nucleotides, the CDR3 is TGTGCCAGCAGTACCGGGGGGACCGGGGAGCTGTTTTTT. This codes for CASSTGGTGELFF.

This clonotype was seen many times. The chain carries TRBV5-1 and TRBJ2-7; TRBD2 aligns across 10 bases. The CDR3 has 15 amino acids. Per germline, CDR1 SGHRS and CDR2 YFSETQ. The ends lost 0 bases at V and 2 bases at J; junction bases unmatched: 2. The CDR3 protein is CASSLGGTSAYEQYF. Here the CDR3 DNA reads TGCGCCAGCAGCTTGGGTGGGACTAGCGCCTACGAGCAGTACTTC.